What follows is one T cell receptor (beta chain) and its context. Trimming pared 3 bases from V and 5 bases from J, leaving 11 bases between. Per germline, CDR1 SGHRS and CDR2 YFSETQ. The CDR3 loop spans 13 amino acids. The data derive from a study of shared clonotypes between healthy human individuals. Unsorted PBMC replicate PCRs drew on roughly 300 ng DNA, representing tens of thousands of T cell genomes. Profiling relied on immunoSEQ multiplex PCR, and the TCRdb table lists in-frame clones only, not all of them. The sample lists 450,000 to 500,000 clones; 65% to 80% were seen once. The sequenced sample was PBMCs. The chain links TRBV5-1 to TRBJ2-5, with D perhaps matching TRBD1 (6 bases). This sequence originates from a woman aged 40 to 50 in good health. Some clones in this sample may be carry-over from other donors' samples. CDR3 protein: CASSSGQHETQYF. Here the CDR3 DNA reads TGCGCCAGCAGCTCGGGACAACACGAGACCCAGTACTTC.